A single sample is the source of the 5 T cell receptor beta chains below, sequenced in a study of blood T cell repertoires in COVID-19. Using immunoSEQ multiplex PCR, the repertoire was profiled, and TCRdb retains in-frame clones only, with some absent. The sample yields 350,000 or so clones, 65% to 85% seen once. The sample taken for sequencing was peripheral blood. These receptors were collected from a man aged 30-40 years with active or convalescent COVID-19.

The chain carries TRBV19 and TRBJ1-5; D is undetermined. The CDR3 runs 13 residues. The germline gives CDR1 LNHDA, CDR2 SQIVND (reference sequence). V was clipped by 1 base and J by 5 bases, with 6 bases between them. In DNA, the CDR3 is TGTGCCAGTAGTATAGGGCGGGATCAGCCCCAGCATTTT. Translated: CASSIGRDQPQHF.

Comments on this clone: At the DNA level, this CDR3 is encoded by other sequences in the same sample as well. The V and J genes are TRBV28 and TRBJ2-6; the match to TRBD1 covers 7 bases. J gave up 2 bases and V 7 bases, and 8 bases lay outside the gene matches. The V gene's germline CDR1 is MDHEN and CDR2 SYDVKM. This CDR3 is 16 amino acids long. CDR3 nucleotides: TGTGCCAGCACTTCTGCCGGGACAGCTGGGGCCAACGTCCTGACTTTC. Its protein is CASTSAGTAGANVLTF.

This chain connects TRBV2 to TRBJ2-1, with TRBD2 as a possible D gene (5 bases). Germline values: CDR1 SNHLY, CDR2 FYNNEI. The CDR3 is 10 residues long. V lost 5 bases and J lost 9, with 5 bases in between. The CDR3: CASSSGEQFF. Written as DNA, the CDR3 is TGTGCCAGCAGTAGCGGTGAGCAGTTCTTC.

This clone was seen just once. This chain's CDR3 is CASSQDQGNTIYF. In DNA, the CDR3 is TGCGCCAGCAGCCAAGATCAGGGAAACACCATATATTTT. The chain couples TRBV4-1 to TRBJ1-3; D unclear. The CDR3 extends over 13 amino acids. The germline V gene encodes CDR1 MGHRA and CDR2 YSYEKL. V was pared by 0 bases and J by 4 bases, with 4 bases between.

The chain has TRBV2 and TRBJ1-1; no clear D gene. CDR3 size: 16 residues. The germline V gene encodes CDR1 SNHLY and CDR2 FYNNEI. The ends were cut back, 3 bases at V and 1 base at J, with 15 bases in the middle. The CDR3 region has the DNA TGTGCCAGCAGTGACGGTCGATCCGCGGCGAACACTGAAGCTTTCTTT. This codes for CASSDGRSAANTEAFF.